Below, 27 T cell receptor beta chains from the same sample are listed, as sequenced in a study of early T cells in non-severe SARS-CoV-2 infection. One entry per CDR3 protein, called by TCRdb with MiXCR from the 5' RACE reads. The table lists 20,000 to 30,000 distinct CDR3 sequences, 3.5% to 5% of them singletons. Sequencing was carried out using whole blood. These receptors all come from an adult who was a healthcare worker with PCR-confirmed SARS-CoV-2 infection or an uninfected control (not recorded which).

This clonotype was detected many times. The V and J genes are TRBV10-3 and TRBJ1-3, with a possible D match to TRBD1 (5 bases). This CDR3 region has 15 residues. Between the trimmed V and J ends, which lost 6 bases and 0 bases, there was a span of 12 bases. Germline CDR1 ENHRY, CDR2 SYGVKD. CDR3 DNA sequence: TGTGCCATCAGATGGGACGGCCTCTCTGGAAACACCATATATTTT. Translation gives CAIRWDGLSGNTIYF.

At least ten counts were recorded for this clonotype. This chain links TRBV15 with TRBJ1-5; D uncertain. CDR3 length equals 14 residues. The V and J ends lost 4 bases and 3 bases respectively, with 10 bases between them. In germline, CDR1 is LNHNV, CDR2 YYDKDF (reference sequence). This CDR3 reads CATSNSGYNQPQHF. Written as DNA, the CDR3 is TGTGCCACCAGCAATTCAGGATACAATCAGCCCCAGCATTTT.

This clonotype is categorized as medium-sized. V gene TRBV5-1 combines with J gene TRBJ1-1, with 10 bases identical to TRBD1. CDR1 and CDR2 from the germline V gene are SGHRS and YFSETQ. This CDR3 region has 13 residues. With V trimmed by 5 bases and J by 5 bases, 3 bases remained unmatched. The CDR3 DNA is TGCGCCAGCAGGTGGACAGGGGGGACTGAAGCTTTCTTT. Its protein product is CASRWTGGTEAFF.

This clonotype was observed many times. This chain joins TRBV3-1 and TRBJ2-7; 9 nucleotides match TRBD2. CDR3 length: 12 amino acids. CDR1 LGHDT and CDR2 YNNKEL come from the germline V gene (reference sequence). V was clipped by 3 bases and J by 12 bases; unmatched bases: 6. CDR3 loop: CASSQGGTSRYF. The CDR3 region has the DNA TGTGCCAGCAGCCAGGGGGGGACTAGCAGGTACTTC.

There are many counts of this clonotype. V is TRBV7-2 and J is TRBJ2-5; TRBD2 matches at 10 bases. The CDR3 extends over 16 amino acids. V shed 3 bases and J 2 bases; nucleotides not matched to a gene: 6. Germline CDR1 is SGHTA and CDR2 is FQGNSA. As DNA, the CDR3 is TGTGCCAGCAGCTTTGGGCTTAGCGGGGGGCAAGAGACCCAGTACTTC. Its protein is CASSFGLSGGQETQYF.

This clonotype is a singleton in its sample. A much bigger clone sits one base away, suggesting this may be a read error. The chain couples TRBV12-3 or TRBV12-4 to TRBJ1-3; D ambiguous. CDR3 size: 11 residues. CDR3 sequence (DNA): TGTGCCAACAGTGAACAAAACACCATATATTTT. It yields the protein CANSEQNTIYF.

Ten or more counts support this clonotype. The chain employs TRBV3-1 and TRBJ1-2, with D maybe TRBD1 (6 bases). The germline V and J ends were trimmed by 1 base and 7 bases, with 10 bases remaining between them. This CDR3 contains 13 residues. Per germline, CDR1 LGHDT and CDR2 YNNKEL (reference sequence). As DNA, the CDR3 is TGTGCCAGCAGCCAAGGGGGGCTCGTTGGCTACACCTTC. Translating gives CASSQGGLVGYTF.

The V gene is TRBV7-8, the J gene TRBJ2-7, with D tentatively TRBD1 (5 bases). CDR1 and CDR2 (germline): SGHVS, FQNEAQ. V was cut by 3 bases and J by 2 bases, with 14 bases left in between. This CDR3 region has 15 residues. CDR3 protein: CASSFQGAQTYEQYF. In DNA form, the CDR3 reads TGTGCCAGCAGCTTCCAAGGGGCCCAGACCTACGAGCAGTACTTC.

This clonotype was counted ten times or more. The chain combines TRBV28 with TRBJ2-7, with TRBD1 matching 7 bases. This CDR3 region has 15 residues. Germline V gives CDR1 MDHEN, CDR2 SYDVKM. Trimming cost V 3 bases and J 1 base; bases outside gene matches: 6. The CDR3 DNA sequence: TGTGCCAGCAGTTTTGTGGCAGGGGGATCCTACGAGCAGTACTTC. Translation gives CASSFVAGGSYEQYF.

This clonotype has a count of ten or more. The chain carries TRBV11-2 and TRBJ2-7; 13 bases align to TRBD2. The V gene end was trimmed by 6 bases and the J gene end by 5 bases; junction bases not matched to a gene: 7. CDR1 SGHAT and CDR2 FQNNGV come from the germline V gene. This CDR3 contains 15 residues. Written as DNA, the CDR3 is TGTGCCAGCAGTAACCGGACTAGCGGGGGTCACGAGCAGTACTTC. As protein: CASSNRTSGGHEQYF.

In its sample, this clonotype was seen many times. The chain joins TRBV15 to TRBJ1-4; 7 bases fit TRBD1. The CDR3 has 15 residues. Germline CDR1 reads LNHNV; CDR2 reads YYDKDF (reference sequence). The V segment lost 3 bases and the J segment 5 bases; nucleotides outside the gene matches: 6. The CDR3 DNA follows: TGTGCCACCAGCAGCCAGGACAGGCCCAATGAAAAACTGTTTTTT. Translating gives CATSSQDRPNEKLFF.

This clonotype was counted at least ten times. This chain connects TRBV12-3 or TRBV12-4 to TRBJ1-1; a weak D match, TRBD1 (6 bases). The CDR3 has 14 amino acids. V lost 7 bases, J lost 1 base, and 13 bases lay in between. The CDR3 region is CASKFGTPNTEAFF. DNA for the CDR3: TGTGCCAGCAAATTTGGGACACCGAACACTGAAGCTTTCTTT.

There are a few counts of this clonotype. This rearrangement joins TRBV7-8 to TRBJ2-7, with 9 bases matching TRBD1. V shed 5 bases and J 2 bases; nucleotides not matched to a gene: 7. Germline CDR1 reads SGHVS; CDR2 reads FQNEAQ. The CDR3 extends over 15 amino acids. CDR3 DNA sequence: TGTGCCAGCAGCGTCCCCGGGACAGGGACCTACGAGCAGTACTTC. Translation: CASSVPGTGTYEQYF.

This clonotype came up a few times. V is TRBV5-5 and J is TRBJ1-2; D unclear. Germline lookup yields CDR1 SGHKS and CDR2 YYEKEE (reference sequence). This CDR3 region has 14 residues. Between the trimmed V and J ends, which lost 4 bases and 7 bases, there was a span of 17 bases. CDR3 in DNA: TGTGCCAGCAGCCCCCAAGATGGAAATACTGGCTACACCTTC. It codes for CASSPQDGNTGYTF.

This clonotype was recorded at least ten times. This rearrangement joins TRBV20-1 to TRBJ2-3; the D call may be TRBD1 or TRBD2 (5 bases each). Germline CDR1 DFQATT, CDR2 SNEGSKA (reference sequence). Trimming pared 3 bases from V and 5 bases from J, leaving 18 bases between. The CDR3 is made up of 15 amino acids. The CDR3 sequence is CSASGVLGTGDTQYF. The CDR3 DNA reads TGCAGTGCTAGTGGGGTCTTGGGGACGGGAGATACGCAGTATTTT.

This clonotype occurred many times. The CDR3 sequence: CASSPKSPGPSVTNYGYTF. The DNA of the CDR3 is TGTGCCAGCAGCCCTAAATCACCGGGACCGTCAGTAACTAACTATGGCTACACCTTC. The chain couples TRBV3-1 to TRBJ1-2; possible D gene TRBD1, 5 bases. The V end lost 4 bases, the J end lost 0 bases, and 24 bases lay between the germline ends. The germline gives CDR1 LGHDT, CDR2 YNNKEL (reference sequence). The CDR3 covers 19 residues. Full variable domain (remainder filled in from reference TRBV3-1 and TRBJ1-2): DTAVSQTPKYLVTQMGNDKSIKCEQNLGHDTMYWYKQDSKKFLKIMFSYNNKELIINETVPNRFSPKSPDKAHLNLHINSLELGDSAVYFCASSPKSPGPSVTNYGYTFGSGTRLTVV.

This clonotype was detected many times. This chain connects TRBV18 to TRBJ2-3; D is possibly TRBD1 (5 bases). Trimming pared 5 bases from V and 1 base from J, leaving 13 bases between. Germline lookup yields CDR1 KGHSH and CDR2 LQKENI. The CDR3 is 15 residues long. The CDR3 here is CASSTDTLRTDTQYF. The CDR3 bases are TGTGCCAGCTCAACGGACACCCTCCGCACAGATACGCAGTATTTT.

In this sample, this clonotype turned up many times. The V gene is TRBV6-2 or TRBV6-3, the J gene TRBJ2-7; TRBD2 matches at 11 bases. The CDR3 contains 16 residues. The germline CDR1 and CDR2 sequences are MNHEY and SVGEGT. J was trimmed by 0 bases and V by 4 bases; bases with no gene match: 5. The CDR3, as DNA: TGTGCCAGCAGTTTCCGACTAGCGGGGACCTCCTACGAGCAGTACTTC. Its translation: CASSFRLAGTSYEQYF.

The table lists this clonotype with many counts. The CDR3 DNA reads as TGTGCCAGCAGTTTCCGGACAGAGGTTGAAAAACTGTTTTTT. Translation: CASSFRTEVEKLFF. The chain carries TRBV12-3 or TRBV12-4 and TRBJ1-4, with TRBD1 as a possible D gene (6 bases). Deletions cut 3 bases from V and 7 bases from J, with 12 bases between. CDR3 length equals 14 residues.

This clonotype was detected only a few times. V gene TRBV12-3 or TRBV12-4 combines with J gene TRBJ2-6; perhaps TRBD1 as D (6 bases). Between the trimmed V and J ends, which lost 5 bases and 4 bases, there was a span of 9 bases. This CDR3 spans 14 amino acids. The CDR3 loop reads CASSRTAGANVLTF. The DNA of the CDR3 is TGTGCCAGCAGTAGGACAGCCGGGGCCAACGTCCTGACTTTC.

This clonotype was recorded at least ten times. This sequence joins TRBV20-1 and TRBJ2-3, with D unclear. Germline lookup yields CDR1 DFQATT and CDR2 SNEGSKA (reference sequence). The CDR3 sequence is 13 residues long. V was shortened by 4 bases and J by 5 bases, with 13 bases between the two germline ends. In nucleotides, the CDR3 is TGCAGTGCTATGCCTAAGTCAGAAGATACGCAGTATTTT. Protein sequence: CSAMPKSEDTQYF.

This clonotype was detected many times. This chain connects TRBV27 to TRBJ2-2; 16 nucleotides line up with TRBD2. Germline CDR1 reads MNHEY; CDR2 reads SMNVEV (reference sequence). The CDR3 has 16 amino acids. The ends lost 7 bases at V and 6 bases at J; junction bases unmatched: 5. CDR3 residues: CASTGLAGGPAGELFF. DNA of the CDR3: TGTGCCAGCACGGGACTAGCGGGGGGGCCTGCCGGGGAGCTGTTTTTT.

Ten or more counts support this clonotype. V is TRBV18 and J is TRBJ1-5, with TRBD1 identical over 8 bases. Germline CDR1 reads KGHSH; CDR2 reads LQKENI. The CDR3 is made up of 16 amino acids. The trim removed 3 bases at V and 5 bases at J, leaving 9 bases unmatched. In nucleotides, the CDR3 is TGTGCCAGCTCACCCAAGGGGACAGGCCTTGATCAGCCCCAGCATTTT. This encodes CASSPKGTGLDQPQHF.

This clonotype was detected ten times or more. The chain is built from TRBV6-6 and TRBJ1-1; the D is unclear. CDR1 MNHNY and CDR2 SVGAGI come from the germline V gene (reference sequence). This CDR3 is built from 12 residues. The V end was cut by 0 bases, the J end by 8 bases, with 7 bases between. This CDR3 reads CASSYSKEEAFF. The CDR3 nucleotides read TGTGCCAGCAGTTACTCGAAGGAAGAAGCTTTCTTT.

This clonotype was recorded many times. The chain uses TRBV5-1 and TRBJ1-2, with 8 nucleotides matching TRBD1. From germline, CDR1 is SGHRS and CDR2 YFSETQ. The CDR3 length is 15 residues. The ends lost 0 bases at V and 7 bases at J; junction bases unmatched: 8. The CDR3 DNA follows: TGCGCCAGCAGCTTGGCCGGTGACACAGGGGGTGGCTACACCTTC. Translation gives CASSLAGDTGGGYTF.

This clonotype was found many times. V usage is TRBV3-1 and J usage is TRBJ1-5; no reliable D call. This CDR3 spans 14 amino acids. Germline-derived CDR1 and CDR2 are LGHDT and YNNKEL (reference sequence). V dropped 5 bases and J dropped 4 bases, with 12 bases sitting between them. The CDR3 bases are TGTGCCAGCAGCACACGGAGTGTGAATCAGCCCCAGCATTTT. This gives the protein CASSTRSVNQPQHF.

This clonotype has ten or more counts. The DNA for the CDR3 is TGTGCCAGCAGGCCGGCTAGGGCCGGGGATACGCAGTATTTT. This sequence encodes CASRPARAGDTQYF. This sequence joins TRBV11-2 and TRBJ2-3; D remains ambiguous. CDR1 and CDR2 (germline): SGHAT, FQNNGV. Trimming removed 6 bases from V and 6 bases from J, with 16 bases in between. The CDR3 loop spans 14 amino acids.